These 27 T cell receptor beta chains were all obtained from the same sample, sequenced in a study of control samples from healthy donors and cancer patients. Profiling relied on immunoSEQ multiplex PCR, and the TCRdb table lists in-frame clones only, not all of them. In the table there are around 120,000 clones, 88% of which are singletons. Sequencing used blood. These receptors originate from a woman between 70 and 85 years old in good health.

The rearrangement links TRBV7-2 to TRBJ2-1; D is unresolved. V lost 2 bases to trimming and J lost 5 bases, with 7 bases between them. The CDR3 runs to 13 residues. CDR1 is SGHTA and CDR2 is FQGNSA in the germline V gene. The CDR3 spells CASSLSLDNEQFF. The CDR3 bases are TGTGCCAGCAGCTTATCCCTCGACAATGAGCAGTTCTTC.

This clone was observed once. A read error may account for a junction end that differs from germline. The chain joins TRBV10-1 to TRBJ2-2; 7 nucleotides match TRBD1. CDR1 is WNHNN, CDR2 SYGVQD, per germline (reference sequence). The CDR3 has 13 amino acids. The CDR3 loop is CASTGANTGELFF. Here the CDR3 DNA reads TGCGCGAGCACAGGGGCGAACACCGGGGAGCTGTTTTTT.

The chain has TRBV5-1 and TRBJ1-1; D gene ambiguous. Trimming took 5 bases from V and 0 from J, leaving 8 bases between them. There are 13 residues in the CDR3. CDR1 and CDR2 (germline): SGHRS, YFSETQ. The CDR3 nucleotides are TGCGCCAGCAGTCAGGTCCTGAACACTGAAGCTTTCTTT. It yields the protein CASSQVLNTEAFF.

This sequence joins TRBV3-1 (or the pseudogene TRBV3-2) and TRBJ2-7, with D maybe TRBD1 (5 bases). V was cut by 1 base and J by 6 bases, with 16 bases left in between. Per the germline V gene, CDR1 is LGHDT and CDR2 is YNNKEL (reference sequence). This CDR3 has 15 amino acids. CDR3 sequence (DNA): TGTGCCAGCAGCCAAGTCTCAGGGTTAAGGGCCGAGCAGTACTTC. Its protein product is CASSQVSGLRAEQYF.

This chain connects TRBV14 to TRBJ1-2; D is perhaps TRBD1 (5 bases). The CDR3 is made up of 14 amino acids. The germline CDR1 and CDR2 sequences are SGHDN and FVKESK. The V and J ends lost 4 bases and 4 bases respectively, with 13 bases between them. Written as DNA, the CDR3 is TGTGCCAGCAGCCGGTGGGACGGACTCTATGGCTACACCTTC. The encoded protein is CASSRWDGLYGYTF.

This clone showed up just once. The chain has TRBV10-3 and TRBJ1-6; D gene ambiguous. CDR1 and CDR2 from the germline V gene are ENHRY and SYGVKD. The V gene lost 4 bases and the J gene lost 10 bases, with 11 bases spanning the gap. CDR3 length: 13 amino acids. The CDR3 loop reads CAISGPPDSPLHF. The CDR3 region has the DNA TGTGCCATCAGTGGCCCTCCAGACTCACCCCTCCACTTT.

This clone was recorded once. The rearrangement uses TRBV12-3 or TRBV12-4 and TRBJ1-2; D is ambiguous. CDR3 length equals 13 residues. The germline V and J ends were trimmed by 6 bases and 4 bases, with 12 bases remaining between them. CDR3 bases: TGTGCCAGCAGGCTAGAGTCCGCCTATGGCTACACCTTC. Translation gives CASRLESAYGYTF.

The rearrangement links TRBV11-2 to TRBJ2-5; D gene unclear. The CDR3 runs 14 residues. Germline lookup yields CDR1 SGHAT and CDR2 FQNNGV. Deletions cut 1 base from V and 2 bases from J, with 8 bases between. As DNA, the CDR3 is TGTGCCAGCAGCTTAGCCGGGTGGCAAGAGACCCAGTACTTC. Amino acids: CASSLAGWQETQYF.

DNA of the CDR3: TGTGCCAGCTCAGACAGGGCTTGGCTAGCGGGCTCATGGGACGAGCAGTACTTC. Its translation is CASSDRAWLAGSWDEQYF. This chain links TRBV18 with TRBJ2-7; weak D call: TRBD2 (8 bases). The CDR3 contains 18 residues. V was cut by 5 bases and J by 5 bases, with 28 bases left in between. The V gene's germline CDR1 is KGHSH and CDR2 LQKENI. The full variable domain, rest sourced from reference TRBV18 and TRBJ2-7, is NAGVMQNPRHLVRRRGQEARLRCSPMKGHSHVYWYRQLPEEGLKFMVYLQKENIIDESGMPKERFSAEFPKEGPSILRIQQVVRGDSAAYFCASSDRAWLAGSWDEQYFGPGTRLTVT.

The V call is TRBV3-1 (or the pseudogene TRBV3-2), the J call TRBJ2-5; 9 bases agree with TRBD2. The CDR3 is 16 residues long. CDR1 and CDR2 (germline): LGHDT, YNNKEL (reference sequence). V shed 4 bases and J 1 base; nucleotides not matched to a gene: 7. The CDR3 loop reads CASSPHSGGRQETQYF. For the CDR3, the DNA is TGTGCCAGCAGCCCCCATAGCGGGGGCCGCCAAGAGACCCAGTACTTC.

The rearrangement joins TRBV2 to TRBJ2-7; 12 bases are a match to TRBD1. Germline V gene data show CDR1 as SNHLY and CDR2 as FYNNEI. After removal of 6 bases from V and 4 bases from J, the junction contained 4 bases not matched to a gene. This CDR3 contains 14 residues. CDR3 sequence (DNA): TGTGCCAGCAGGGGGACAGGGGGCCTTTACGAGCAGTACTTC. The encoded protein is CASRGTGGLYEQYF.

The chain has TRBV6-5 and TRBJ1-6, with D tentatively TRBD1 (5 bases). The germline CDR1 and CDR2 sequences are MNHEY and SVGAGI. V dropped 0 bases and J dropped 10 bases, with 16 bases sitting between them. This CDR3 has 16 residues. The CDR3, as DNA: TGTGCCAGCAGTTACTCGATGGCGACAGTGGGCTCACCCCTCCACTTT. Translated: CASSYSMATVGSPLHF.

The J gene is TRBJ1-1, the V gene TRBV29-1; D is unclear. The CDR3 consists of 13 residues. Germline loops: CDR1 SQVTM, CDR2 ANQGSEA. Trimming cost V 4 bases and J 0 bases, with 9 bases left between them. The CDR3 region has the DNA TGCAGCGTTGCGGTCACTTTGAACACTGAAGCTTTCTTT. It yields the protein CSVAVTLNTEAFF.

This clone was found once. The chain recombines TRBV24-1 with TRBJ2-1, with D tentatively TRBD2 (6 bases). Trimming pared 2 bases from V and 7 bases from J, leaving 11 bases between. The germline gives CDR1 KGHDR, CDR2 SFDVKD. This CDR3 spans 14 amino acids. CDR3 sequence (DNA): TGTGCCACCAGTGATTCCGGTCGGGGGAATGAGCAGTTCTTC. Amino acids: CATSDSGRGNEQFF.

The table lists this clone with a count of one. The V gene is TRBV4-1, the J gene TRBJ2-3; D remains unclear. This CDR3 has 13 amino acids. Germline CDR1 is MGHRA and CDR2 is YSYEKL. The germline V and J ends were trimmed by 0 bases and 5 bases, with 6 bases remaining between them. The CDR3 DNA reads as TGCGCCAGCAGCCAAGATCATGGAGATACGCAGTATTTT. This gives the protein CASSQDHGDTQYF.

This chain joins TRBV5-1 and TRBJ2-5; either TRBD1 or TRBD2 may supply D (5 bases each). This CDR3 region has 15 residues. Germline loops: CDR1 SGHRS, CDR2 YFSETQ. Trimming shortened V by 1 base and J by 0 bases, and 10 bases separated the two germline ends. Here the CDR3 reads CASSLWRTNQETQYF. The CDR3 region has the DNA TGCGCCAGCAGCTTGTGGAGGACAAACCAAGAGACCCAGTACTTC.

This chain links TRBV7-3 with TRBJ2-1; TRBD2 might be the D (7 bases). This CDR3 has 15 residues. Germline CDR1 SGHTA, CDR2 FQGTGA. Trimming removed 5 bases from V and 4 bases from J, with 15 bases in between. CDR3 DNA sequence: TGTGCCAGCAGCATTAACCGGGGGGCGTACAATGAGCAGTTCTTC. This encodes CASSINRGAYNEQFF.

The V and J genes are TRBV6-5 and TRBJ2-1; possibly TRBD1 or TRBD2 for D (6 bases each). Germline CDR1 reads MNHEY; CDR2 reads SVGAGI. Trimming took 4 bases from V and 6 from J, leaving 19 bases between them. CDR3 length: 16 residues. The CDR3 sequence is CASSSLLWGALNEQFF. CDR3 nucleotide sequence: TGTGCCAGCAGTTCTCTTCTTTGGGGGGCCCTCAATGAGCAGTTCTTC.

The chain links TRBV6-2 or TRBV6-3 to TRBJ2-1; D gene unclear. Per the germline V gene, CDR1 is MNHEY and CDR2 is SVGEGT. Trimming took 2 bases from V and 5 from J, leaving 4 bases between them. The CDR3 contains 12 residues. CDR3 nucleotide sequence: TGTGCCAGCAGTTACCGGCACAATGAGCAGTTCTTC. It translates to CASSYRHNEQFF.

A few counts support this clone. The V call is TRBV24-1, the J call TRBJ1-4; TRBD1 matches at 10 bases. The CDR3 runs 14 residues. Germline trimming cut 7 bases from V and 5 bases from J; bases unmatched to any gene: 3. In germline, CDR1 is KGHDR, CDR2 SFDVKD. CDR3 in DNA: TGTGCCACCAGCAAGGGACAGGGGAATGAAAAACTGTTTTTT. Amino acid sequence: CATSKGQGNEKLFF.

The V call is TRBV2, the J call TRBJ1-5, with D unclear. This CDR3 has 13 amino acids. The V gene lost 8 bases and the J gene lost 0 bases, with 8 bases spanning the gap. The germline V gene encodes CDR1 SNHLY and CDR2 FYNNEI. CDR3 in DNA: TGTGCCAGCGGATTGACTAGCAATCAGCCCCAGCATTTT. Encoded protein: CASGLTSNQPQHF.

The rearrangement joins TRBV6-2 or TRBV6-3 to TRBJ2-7; D tentatively reads TRBD1 or TRBD2 (5 bases each). The CDR3 consists of 14 residues. CDR1 is MNHEY, CDR2 SVGEGT, per germline. V lost 0 bases and J 3 bases, leaving 9 bases between the germline ends. For the CDR3, the DNA is TGTGCCAGCAGTTACTCCGGGGCCTACTACGAGCAGTACTTC. Translation: CASSYSGAYYEQYF.

J is TRBJ2-7 and V is TRBV5-6, with D maybe TRBD2 (5 bases). Trimming pared 2 bases from V and 5 bases from J, leaving 11 bases between. Per germline, CDR1 SGHDT and CDR2 YYEEEE. The CDR3 has 13 amino acids. CDR3 coding DNA: TGTGCCAGCAGCTTTACGGGGTTCAACGAGCAGTACTTC. Translated, it gives CASSFTGFNEQYF.

This chain uses TRBV7-2 with TRBJ1-5, with a tentative D call TRBD1 (5 bases). This CDR3 has 16 amino acids. The V end lost 5 bases, the J end lost 0 bases, and 14 bases lay between the germline ends. Germline V gene sequence: CDR1 SGHTA, CDR2 FQGNSA. CDR3 DNA: TGTGCCAGCAGCCCTAGGGGACGGCTTAGCAATCAGCCCCAGCATTTT. Translated: CASSPRGRLSNQPQHF.

This chain uses TRBV5-1 with TRBJ1-1; tentative D call: TRBD1 (6 bases). The CDR3 contains 14 residues. CDR1 SGHRS and CDR2 YFSETQ come from the germline V gene. Between the trimmed V and J ends, which lost 3 bases and 4 bases, there was a span of 13 bases. The CDR3 DNA is TGCGCCAGCAGCTCAGAACAGGGAGGCACTGAAGCTTTCTTT. Encoded protein: CASSSEQGGTEAFF.

The V and J genes are TRBV4-1 and TRBJ2-2; TRBD2 aligns across 8 bases. Germline V CDR1 and CDR2: MGHRA, YSYEKL. The CDR3 contains 17 residues. J lost 1 base, V lost 4 bases, and 8 bases had no gene match. CDR3 residues: CASSPPGGTRNTGELFF. The CDR3 DNA is TGCGCCAGCAGCCCCCCGGGCGGGACTAGGAACACCGGGGAGCTGTTTTTT.

The chain links TRBV21-1 to TRBJ1-1. TRBV21-1 corresponds to a pseudogene. This CDR3 contains 13 residues. Here the CDR3 reads CASSEGGKGEAFF. CDR3 coding DNA: TGTGCCAGCAGCGAGGGGGGGAAAGGTGAAGCTTTCTTT.